Presented here are 26 T cell receptor beta chains from one specimen sequenced in a study of metastatic and nonmetastatic thyroid tumors. TCRdb reassembled clones from the PCR reads with MiXCR. Among roughly 29,000 clones listed, 20% to 25% were seen once. The entire patient cohort was treatment-naive prior to thyroid surgery. Specimen: blood. The origin of the receptors is a female donor with papillary thyroid cancer or a benign thyroid nodule (not recorded which). Some clones in this sample may be carry-over from other donors' samples.

In regard to this clone: The junction shows a germline mismatch at one end, possibly a read error. The V call is TRBV6-1, the J call TRBJ2-7; 10 nucleotides line up with TRBD2. CDR1 and CDR2 (germline): MNHNS, SASEGT. This CDR3 has 15 amino acids. The CDR3 DNA sequence: TGTGCCAGCAGTGTCAGTAGCGGGGGGCACTACGGGCAGTACTTC. Protein product: CASSVSSGGHYGQYF.

The chain has TRBV11-2 and TRBJ2-1; D might be TRBD1 (6 bases). CDR1 is SGHAT and CDR2 is FQNNGV in the germline V gene. With 5 bases removed from V and 5 bases from J, the gap between germline ends came to 25 bases. CDR3 size: 18 residues. The CDR3 sequence is CASSPDGYRDTKHNEQFF. CDR3 in DNA: TGTGCCAGCAGCCCAGACGGTTACCGGGACACCAAACACAATGAGCAGTTCTTC.

On this clone itself: This may be a read error: a much more frequent sequence differs by one nucleotide. V and J are TRBV2 and TRBJ2-4; D is uncertain. Germline V gives CDR1 SNHLY, CDR2 FYNNEI. V shed 3 bases and J shed 0 bases, with 9 bases lying between them. This CDR3 comprises 15 residues. The CDR3 is CASSDMSGAKNIQYF. The DNA for the CDR3 is TGTGCCAGCAGTGATATGTCAGGAGCCAAAAACATTCAGTACTTC.

The chain employs TRBV2 and TRBJ2-1, with 8 bases matching TRBD2. The germline gives CDR1 SNHLY, CDR2 FYNNEI. The CDR3 is 17 residues long. J was trimmed by 0 bases and V by 4 bases; bases with no gene match: 8. The CDR3 DNA sequence: TGTGCCAGCAGTGCTCGGGGGGGAATGGGCTCCTACAATGAGCAGTTCTTC. Its translation: CASSARGGMGSYNEQFF.

In this sample, this clone turned up a few times. V is TRBV28 and J is TRBJ1-1; TRBD1 might be the D (5 bases). V lost 7 bases and J 5 bases, leaving 17 bases between the germline ends. The CDR3 has 14 residues. Germline CDR1 reads MDHEN; CDR2 reads SYDVKM. The CDR3 reads CASTGGIGGTEAFF. The CDR3, as DNA: TGTGCCAGCACCGGAGGAATTGGGGGTACTGAAGCTTTCTTT.

CDR3 sequence: CASRPTSGVYEQYF. CDR3 bases: TGCGCCAGCAGGCCTACTAGCGGGGTCTACGAGCAGTACTTC. The rearrangement links TRBV5-1 to TRBJ2-7; 10 positions match TRBD2. The CDR3 extends over 14 amino acids. V lost 5 bases to trimming and J lost 3 bases; unmatched junction nucleotides: 5. Germline assignment: CDR1 SGHRS and CDR2 YFSETQ.

In its sample, this clone ranks as large. The chain recombines TRBV2 with TRBJ1-6; no reliable D call. The V and J ends lost 3 bases and 9 bases respectively, with 12 bases between them. This CDR3 region has 14 residues. The V gene's germline CDR1 is SNHLY and CDR2 FYNNEI. The CDR3 DNA reads as TGTGCCAGCAGTGACCGGGGAAAAAGTTCACCCCTCCACTTT. Translated: CASSDRGKSSPLHF.

The rearrangement uses TRBV10-2 and TRBJ2-7; 7 bases align to TRBD1. Per the germline V gene, CDR1 is WSHSY and CDR2 is SAAADI. The CDR3 is 13 amino acids. Trimming cost V 3 bases and J 5 bases; bases outside gene matches: 4. DNA of the CDR3: TGCGCCAGCAGTGAAGGGGGCCACGACGAGCAGTACTTC. This codes for CASSEGGHDEQYF.

The sample holds many counts of this clone. The rearrangement uses TRBV7-8 and TRBJ1-3; 10 bases align to TRBD1. Germline trimming cut 2 bases from V and 3 bases from J; bases unmatched to any gene: 7. The CDR3 has 17 amino acids. From germline, CDR1 is SGHVS and CDR2 FQNEAQ. The CDR3 DNA sequence: TGTGCCAGCAGCTTATTCCGACAGGGGGCTATTGGAAACACCATATATTTT. This sequence encodes CASSLFRQGAIGNTIYF. Full variable domain (outside the CDR3, taken from reference TRBV7-8 and TRBJ1-3): GAGVSQSPRYKVAKRGQDVALRCDPISGHVSLFWYQQALGQGPEFLTYFQNEAQLDKSGLPSDRFFAERPEGSVSTLKIQRTQQEDSAVYLCASSLFRQGAIGNTIYFGEGSWLTVV.

J is TRBJ1-3 and V is TRBV19; D not certain. The germline V and J ends were trimmed by 5 bases and 0 bases, with 17 bases remaining between them. The CDR3 totals 17 residues. The germline gives CDR1 LNHDA, CDR2 SQIVND (reference sequence). The CDR3 loop is CASSAETDSNSGNTIYF. CDR3 coding DNA: TGTGCCAGTAGTGCGGAAACTGACTCCAACTCTGGAAACACCATATATTTT.

Ten or more counts support this clone. V gene TRBV15 combines with J gene TRBJ1-2; 7 bases map to TRBD1. After removal of 0 bases from V and 3 bases from J, the junction contained 4 bases not matched to a gene. The CDR3 loop spans 15 amino acids. The germline CDR1 and CDR2 sequences are LNHNV and YYDKDF (reference sequence). Here the CDR3 DNA reads TGTGCCACCAGCAGAGATGAGGGGGCTTACTATGGCTACACCTTC. It encodes CATSRDEGAYYGYTF.

Notes on this clone: The CDR3 ends on some other residue instead of the conserved phenylalanine or tryptophan, so this is likely a read error. Because the CDR3's place on the DNA is in doubt, the DNA is left out and the CDR3 is given as listed by TCRdb. This chain uses TRBV2 with TRBJ1-2; whether TRBD1, the table's D call, matches the DNA was not checked. CDR1 and CDR2 (germline): SNHLY, FYNNEI. The CDR3 is made up of 13 amino acids, end residues included. The chain's CDR3 is CASRQPAGLGYNL.

By frequency in the sample, this clone is medium-sized. This chain links TRBV6-1 with TRBJ1-2, with no clear D. This CDR3 region has 13 residues. Trimming stripped 6 bases from V and 2 bases from J, with 10 bases between. Germline V gene data show CDR1 as MNHNS and CDR2 as SASEGT. CDR3 DNA sequence: TGTGCCAGCAGAGAGGACTTAAACTATGGCTACACCTTC. Translating it yields CASREDLNYGYTF.

The sample holds many counts of this clone. This chain uses TRBV10-3 with TRBJ2-3, with TRBD2 as a possible D gene (5 bases). Germline-derived CDR1 and CDR2 are ENHRY and SYGVKD. The V and J ends lost 10 bases and 1 base respectively, with 15 bases between them. The CDR3 extends over 14 amino acids. The CDR3 loop is CATTQLERTDTQYF. The CDR3 region has the DNA TGTGCCACAACACAACTAGAACGCACAGATACGCAGTATTTT.

This clone was counted between two and nine times. This sequence joins TRBV28 and TRBJ2-1; the match to TRBD1 covers 8 bases. CDR1 and CDR2 from the germline V gene are MDHEN and SYDVKM. This CDR3 contains 17 residues. With 2 bases clipped from V and 0 bases from J, the junction kept 6 bases outside the gene matches. The CDR3 bases are TGTGCCAGCAGTTTAGGAACCACAGGGGGCTCCTACAATGAGCAGTTCTTC. It specifies CASSLGTTGGSYNEQFF.

The chain joins TRBV7-9 to TRBJ2-7, with TRBD1 as a possible D gene (5 bases). The CDR3 length is 15 residues. The V end was cut by 4 bases, the J end by 0 bases, with 13 bases between. The germline gives CDR1 SEHNR, CDR2 FQNEAQ (reference sequence). DNA of the CDR3: TGTGCCAGCAGCTCCGGCAGGGCCCTCTCCTACGAGCAGTACTTC. Encoded protein: CASSSGRALSYEQYF.

This clone was counted many times. The chain combines TRBV18 with TRBJ2-1, with a weak D call TRBD2 (5 bases). V shed 5 bases and J shed 7 bases, with 18 bases lying between them. This CDR3 contains 15 residues. Germline CDR1 and CDR2: KGHSH and LQKENI. In DNA, the CDR3 is TGTGCCAGCTCAGATAGCCGGGCCACTAGGAATGAGCAGTTCTTC. Its translation: CASSDSRATRNEQFF. The full variable domain, its missing parts supplied by reference TRBV18 and TRBJ2-1, is NAGVMQNPRHLVRRRGQEARLRCSPMKGHSHVYWYRQLPEEGLKFMVYLQKENIIDESGMPKERFSAEFPKEGPSILRIQQVVRGDSAAYFCASSDSRATRNEQFFGPGTRLTVL.

This clone was counted many times. This rearrangement joins TRBV9 to TRBJ1-1; no firm D call. Germline CDR1 SGDLS, CDR2 YYNGEE. There are 14 residues in the CDR3. The V end was cut by 5 bases, the J end by 4 bases, with 15 bases between. The CDR3 DNA follows: TGTGCCAGCAGGGGCTACGATTCGGGCACTGAAGCTTTCTTT. It is translated as CASRGYDSGTEAFF.

V and J are TRBV6-1 and TRBJ1-6, with TRBD1 matching over 7 bases. With 6 bases clipped from V and 10 bases from J, the junction kept 9 bases outside the gene matches. Germline V CDR1 and CDR2: MNHNS, SASEGT. CDR3 length: 14 residues. The CDR3 nucleotides are TGTGCCAGCAGGGGGACAGTTGGGCAATCACCCCTCCACTTT. Protein: CASRGTVGQSPLHF.

This chain links TRBV6-1 with TRBJ1-3, with D possibly matching TRBD1 (6 bases). The CDR3 consists of 15 residues. V was trimmed by 0 bases and J by 9 bases, leaving 15 bases between them. Germline values: CDR1 MNHNS, CDR2 SASEGT. The CDR3, as DNA: TGTGCCAGCAGTGAAGCTGGGGGCCGGCAGAGCACCATATATTTT. Its translation: CASSEAGGRQSTIYF.

This clone was picked up a small number of times. The chain links TRBV12-3 or TRBV12-4 to TRBJ1-1; D is uncertain. V was clipped by 5 bases and J by 0 bases, with 10 bases between them. There are 14 residues in the CDR3. The CDR3: CASSRASMNTEAFF. As DNA, the CDR3 is TGTGCCAGCAGTAGAGCTAGCATGAACACTGAAGCTTTCTTT.

In this sample, this clone turned up many times. The V call is TRBV4-3, the J call TRBJ1-5; D possibly corresponds to TRBD1 (6 bases). Germline lookup yields CDR1 LGHNA and CDR2 YSLEER. The CDR3 spans 13 residues. Trimming shortened V by 3 bases and J by 5 bases, and 8 bases separated the two germline ends. The CDR3 loop is CASSQRTDQPQHF. CDR3 in DNA: TGCGCCAGCAGCCAGAGGACAGATCAGCCCCAGCATTTT.

In this sample, this clone turned up many times. The genes are TRBV28 and TRBJ2-5, with 8 nucleotides matching TRBD2. In germline, CDR1 is MDHEN, CDR2 SYDVKM. The V gene end was trimmed by 3 bases and the J gene end by 2 bases; junction bases not matched to a gene: 8. The CDR3 is 16 residues long. CDR3 nucleotides: TGTGCCAGCAGTTTTGGGCTTAGCGGGGCTCAAGAGACCCAGTACTTC. Amino acids: CASSFGLSGAQETQYF.

The chain combines TRBV3-1 with TRBJ1-1; D ambiguous. Germline lookup yields CDR1 LGHDT and CDR2 YNNKEL (reference sequence). The CDR3 consists of 11 residues. V lost 9 bases and J 7 bases, leaving 12 bases between the germline ends. The CDR3 here is CARSQSGEAFF. In DNA form, the CDR3 reads TGTGCCAGGAGTCAGTCAGGTGAAGCTTTCTTT.

This clone has at least ten counts. The V gene is TRBV19, the J gene TRBJ1-1; possibly TRBD1 for D (5 bases). V shed 6 bases and J shed 0 bases, with 14 bases lying between them. Germline-derived CDR1 and CDR2 are LNHDA and SQIVND (reference sequence). The CDR3 spans 15 residues. CDR3 loop: CASSKPDTVNTEAFF. The DNA for the CDR3 is TGTGCCAGTAGCAAACCGGACACCGTGAACACTGAAGCTTTCTTT. Full variable domain (missing parts from reference TRBV19 and TRBJ1-1): DGGITQSPKYLFRKEGQNVTLSCEQNLNHDAMYWYRQDPGQGLRLIYYSQIVNDFQKGDIAEGYSVSREKKESFPLTVTSAQKNPTAFYLCASSKPDTVNTEAFFGQGTRLTVV.

This clone was found a few times. The chain recombines TRBV27 with TRBJ2-5, with TRBD1 matching 8 bases. V shed 5 bases and J 4 bases; nucleotides not matched to a gene: 6. This CDR3 is 14 amino acids long. Germline V lookup: CDR1 MNHEY, CDR2 SMNVEV (reference sequence). The CDR3 DNA follows: TGTGCCAGCAGTGTGACAGGGGTCACAGAGACCCAGTACTTC. Amino acids: CASSVTGVTETQYF.